Each of the 9 T cell receptor beta chains below was sequenced from the same sample in a study of blood T cell repertoires in COVID-19. The method was immunoSEQ multiplex PCR; TCRdb's version includes in-frame clones alone and lacks a portion of them. The data hold about 210,000 clones, with around four fifths observed a single time. The source material was peripheral blood. Receptors were obtained from a woman in her 50s with acute or convalescent COVID-19.

This clone occurred a few times. The chain joins TRBV10-1 to TRBJ2-1; tentative D call: TRBD2 (5 bases). The CDR3 runs to 11 residues. Germline-derived CDR1 and CDR2 are WNHNN and SYGVQD (reference sequence). Trimming stripped 2 bases from V and 9 bases from J, with 5 bases between. The chain's CDR3 is CASSEGSEQFF. The CDR3 bases are TGCGCCAGCAGTGAGGGGAGTGAGCAGTTCTTC.

The J gene is TRBJ2-2, the V gene TRBV6-5; 11 bases map to TRBD2. Germline values: CDR1 MNHEY, CDR2 SVGAGI. The CDR3 runs to 12 residues. The CDR3 loop is CTSGRNTGELFF. The CDR3 DNA reads TGTACTAGCGGGAGGAACACCGGGGAGCTGTTTTTT.

This clone was counted a single time. This chain uses TRBV6-5 with TRBJ2-7; TRBD1 aligns across 7 bases. The CDR3 consists of 13 residues. The V gene's germline CDR1 is MNHEY and CDR2 SVGAGI. Trimming cost V 6 bases and J 6 bases; bases outside gene matches: 8. This CDR3 is CASRRTTGVEQYF. The CDR3 bases are TGTGCCAGCAGACGCACTACAGGGGTCGAGCAGTACTTC.

There are a few counts of this clone. The chain has TRBV27 and TRBJ2-3, with TRBD2 matching over 7 bases. This CDR3 spans 14 amino acids. Germline assignment: CDR1 MNHEY and CDR2 SMNVEV (reference sequence). With 1 base clipped from V and 4 bases from J, the junction kept 2 bases outside the gene matches. CDR3 sequence: CASSLLGGADTQYF. For the CDR3, the DNA is TGTGCCAGCAGTTTATTGGGGGGGGCAGATACGCAGTATTTT.

This rearrangement joins TRBV19 to TRBJ2-1, with 9 bases matching TRBD2. In germline, CDR1 is LNHDA, CDR2 SQIVND (reference sequence). V shed 2 bases, J shed 4 bases, and the junction held 12 bases outside the gene matches. CDR3 length: 18 residues. This CDR3 is CASSIIRAGGTGYNEQFF. The CDR3 bases are TGTGCCAGTAGTATAATCAGAGCGGGAGGAACAGGGTACAATGAGCAGTTCTTC.

This chain uses TRBV7-8 with TRBJ2-6, with 10 bases identical to TRBD1. V shed 5 bases and J 4 bases; nucleotides not matched to a gene: 8. The CDR3 is made up of 17 amino acids. Germline V CDR1 and CDR2: SGHVS, FQNEAQ. The DNA of the CDR3 is TGTGCCAGCAGCCCAATCGGGACAGGGGTAGGGGCCAACGTCCTGACTTTC. Translated, it gives CASSPIGTGVGANVLTF.

The genes are TRBV10-1 and TRBJ2-7; 14 bases align to TRBD2. The CDR3 is 16 residues long. Losses at the gene ends were 6 bases for V and 6 bases for J; bases not matched to a gene: 10. CDR1 and CDR2 (germline): WNHNN, SYGVQD (reference sequence). In DNA, the CDR3 is TGCGCCAGCAGCTCGGGGACTAGCGGGAGAGCGCGCGAGCAGTACTTC. It translates to CASSSGTSGRAREQYF.

V is TRBV3-1 (or the pseudogene TRBV3-2) and J is TRBJ2-7; D might be TRBD2 (6 bases). Trimming pared 4 bases from V and 0 bases from J, leaving 22 bases between. There are 18 residues in the CDR3. Germline V gives CDR1 LGHDT, CDR2 YNNKEL (reference sequence). This CDR3 is CASSLGWGGGTISYEQYF. The CDR3 bases are TGTGCCAGCAGCCTGGGTTGGGGCGGCGGGACGATCTCCTACGAGCAGTACTTC.

V is TRBV19 and J is TRBJ1-1; possible D gene TRBD1, 6 bases. This CDR3 has 13 residues. Per germline, CDR1 LNHDA and CDR2 SQIVND (reference sequence). The V and J ends lost 8 bases and 5 bases respectively, with 15 bases between them. The CDR3 nucleotides are TGTGCCAGTGTGGGGGCGGAGTATACTGAAGCTTTCTTT. Its protein product is CASVGAEYTEAFF. The whole variable domain, remainder taken from reference TRBV19 and TRBJ1-1, is DGGITQSPKYLFRKEGQNVTLSCEQNLNHDAMYWYRQDPGQGLRLIYYSQIVNDFQKGDIAEGYSVSREKKESFPLTVTSAQKNPTAFYLCASVGAEYTEAFFGQGTRLTVV.